This TCR beta chain was captured in a study of OX40 agonist ivuxolimab in advanced cancers. The protocol was immunoSEQ multiplex PCR, while the TCRdb copy is restricted to in-frame clones and leaves out a portion. The data hold nearly 80,000 clones, with about 83% observed a single time. Sequenced here: CD4+ or CD8+ T cells sorted from blood, sampled in a trial of the OX40 agonist ivuxolimab. This receptor was identified in an adult with an advanced solid tumor such as melanoma, head and neck, liver or kidney cancer.

The CDR3 nucleotides read TGCGCCAGCACCCGGACAGGGAGAAACACTGAAGCTTTCTTT. Its translation: CASTRTGRNTEAFF. The chain has TRBV5-1 and TRBJ1-1; 8 bases align to TRBD1. CDR1 and CDR2 from the germline V gene are SGHRS and YFSETQ. V was pared by 6 bases and J by 2 bases, with 6 bases of the junction left unmatched. The CDR3 consists of 14 residues. Full variable domain (outside the CDR3, taken from reference TRBV5-1 and TRBJ1-1): KAGVTQTPRYLIKTRGQQVTLSCSPISGHRSVSWYQQTPGQGLQFLFEYFSETQRNKGNFPGRFSGRQFSNSRSEMNVSTLELGDSALYLCASTRTGRNTEAFFGQGTRLTVV.